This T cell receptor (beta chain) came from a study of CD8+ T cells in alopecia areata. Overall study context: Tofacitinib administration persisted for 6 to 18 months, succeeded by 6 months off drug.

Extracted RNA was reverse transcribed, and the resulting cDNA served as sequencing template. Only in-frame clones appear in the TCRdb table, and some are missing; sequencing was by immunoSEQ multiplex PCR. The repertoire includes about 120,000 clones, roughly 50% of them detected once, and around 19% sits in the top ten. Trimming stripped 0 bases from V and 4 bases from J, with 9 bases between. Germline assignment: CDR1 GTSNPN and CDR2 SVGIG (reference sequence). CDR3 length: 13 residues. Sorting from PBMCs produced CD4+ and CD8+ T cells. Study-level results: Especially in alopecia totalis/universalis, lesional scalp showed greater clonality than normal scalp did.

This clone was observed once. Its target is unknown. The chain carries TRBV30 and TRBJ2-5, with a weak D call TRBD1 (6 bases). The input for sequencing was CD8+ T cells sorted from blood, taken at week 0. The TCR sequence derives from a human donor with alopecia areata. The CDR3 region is CAWSVGAGETQYF. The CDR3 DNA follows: TGTGCCTGGAGTGTGGGGGCCGGAGAGACCCAGTACTTC.